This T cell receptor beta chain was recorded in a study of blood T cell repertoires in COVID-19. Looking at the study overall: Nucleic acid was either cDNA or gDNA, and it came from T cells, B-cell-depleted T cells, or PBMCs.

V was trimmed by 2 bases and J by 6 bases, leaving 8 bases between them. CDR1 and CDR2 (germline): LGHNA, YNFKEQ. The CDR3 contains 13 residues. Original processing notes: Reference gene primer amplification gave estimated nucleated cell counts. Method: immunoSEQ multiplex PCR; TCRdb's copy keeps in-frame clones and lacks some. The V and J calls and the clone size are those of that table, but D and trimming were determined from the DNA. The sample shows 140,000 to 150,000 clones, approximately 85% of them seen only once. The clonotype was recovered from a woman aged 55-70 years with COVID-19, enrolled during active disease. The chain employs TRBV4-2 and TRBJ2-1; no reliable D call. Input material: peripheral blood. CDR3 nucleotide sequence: TGTGCCAGCAGCCAACCAACTACCAATGAGCAGTTCTTC. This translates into CASSQPTTNEQFF.